One and the same sample provided the 18 T cell receptor beta chains below, sequenced in a study of blood T cell repertoires in COVID-19. TCRdb's table, derived via immunoSEQ multiplex PCR, lists solely in-frame clones and lacks some. The data show about 180,000 clones, approximately 87% seen once. Sequencing was performed on peripheral blood. Receptors were obtained from an older woman with COVID-19, enrolled during active disease.

This clone has only one observation. This chain uses TRBV12-5 with TRBJ1-1; D remains ambiguous. Between the trimmed V and J ends, which lost 6 bases and 1 base, there was a span of 18 bases. This CDR3 is built from 16 residues. Germline CDR1 is LGHNT and CDR2 is FRNRAP. The CDR3 is CASGPRGGYENTEAFF. DNA of the CDR3: TGTGCTAGTGGCCCTCGGGGTGGCTACGAGAACACTGAAGCTTTCTTT.

The chain uses TRBV27 and TRBJ1-1, with unresolved D. From germline, CDR1 is MNHEY and CDR2 SMNVEV (reference sequence). The germline V and J ends were trimmed by 6 bases and 1 base, with 9 bases remaining between them. The CDR3 totals 13 residues. The CDR3 bases are TGTGCCAGCAGGCTAGCGTCGAACACTGAAGCTTTCTTT. Amino acid sequence: CASRLASNTEAFF.

The chain has TRBV6-5 and TRBJ2-7; maybe TRBD2 (6 bases). The ends were cut back, 2 bases at V and 0 bases at J, with 11 bases in the middle. Germline V gene sequence: CDR1 MNHEY, CDR2 SVGAGI. This CDR3 has 15 residues. The CDR3 coding sequence is TGTGCCAGCAGTTACAGCGGGCGCGCCTCCTACGAGCAGTACTTC. It encodes CASSYSGRASYEQYF.

The chain has TRBV18 and TRBJ1-1; D uncertain. CDR3 length equals 14 residues. Trimming took 3 bases from V and 1 from J, leaving 9 bases between them. Germline V gene lookup returns CDR1 KGHSH and CDR2 LQKENI. The CDR3 loop is CASSPREGNTEAFF. Here the CDR3 DNA reads TGTGCCAGCTCACCTAGGGAGGGGAACACTGAAGCTTTCTTT. The whole variable domain, filled in from reference TRBV18 and TRBJ1-1, reads NAGVMQNPRHLVRRRGQEARLRCSPMKGHSHVYWYRQLPEEGLKFMVYLQKENIIDESGMPKERFSAEFPKEGPSILRIQQVVRGDSAAYFCASSPREGNTEAFFGQGTRLTVV.

The V gene is TRBV18, the J gene TRBJ2-7; a possible D gene is TRBD1 (6 bases). Germline V gene lookup returns CDR1 KGHSH and CDR2 LQKENI. Trimming removed 2 bases from V and 2 bases from J, with 16 bases in between. This CDR3 is 16 amino acids long. This CDR3 reads CASSPNRDTGTYEQYF. In DNA form, the CDR3 reads TGTGCCAGCTCACCAAACCGGGACACCGGCACCTACGAGCAGTACTTC.

The chain links TRBV21-1 to TRBJ1-5. TRBV21-1 is a documented pseudogene. The CDR3 loop spans 13 amino acids. The CDR3 DNA reads as TGTGCCAGCGGAGCGGGAGGGAATCAGCCCCAGCATTTT. Translated: CASGAGGNQPQHF.

The V and J genes are TRBV19 and TRBJ1-1; unclear D gene. CDR3 length equals 14 residues. CDR1 LNHDA and CDR2 SQIVND come from the germline V gene (reference sequence). V gave up 7 bases and J gave up 0 bases, with 12 bases separating them. The CDR3 DNA reads as TGTGCCAGTACCGAATCACACGTGAACACTGAAGCTTTCTTT. Its translation is CASTESHVNTEAFF.

This clone has a handful of counts. The chain is built from TRBV18 and TRBJ1-6; 7 bases match TRBD1. The CDR3 totals 14 residues. With V trimmed by 8 bases and J by 7 bases, 8 bases remained unmatched. In germline, CDR1 is KGHSH, CDR2 LQKENI. The CDR3 spells CASRQGVLNSPLHF. The CDR3 DNA reads as TGTGCCAGCAGGCAGGGGGTTCTAAATTCACCCCTCCACTTT.

V gene TRBV2 combines with J gene TRBJ1-5; no firm D call. The CDR3 has 16 residues. Germline lookup yields CDR1 SNHLY and CDR2 FYNNEI. Trimming took off 6 bases at V and 0 bases at J, with 15 bases between the two ends. The CDR3 reads CASSVVVGPSNQPQHF. In DNA, the CDR3 is TGTGCCAGCAGCGTCGTAGTTGGGCCTAGCAATCAGCCCCAGCATTTT.

The rearrangement links TRBV15 to TRBJ2-4; TRBD2 might be the D (6 bases). V lost 8 bases and J lost 2, with 19 bases in between. The germline V gene has CDR1 LNHNV and CDR2 YYDKDF (reference sequence). This CDR3 comprises 16 residues. For the CDR3, the DNA is TGTGCCACCCAGAAGAAGTGGGAGGTTCCCAAAAACATTCAGTACTTC. This sequence encodes CATQKKWEVPKNIQYF. Combining the CDR3 with reference TRBV15 and TRBJ2-4 gives the whole variable domain DAMVIQNPRYQVTQFGKPVTLSCSQTLNHNVMYWYQQKSSQAPKLLFHYYDKDFNNEADTPDNFQSRRPNTSFCFLDIRSPGLGDTAMYLCATQKKWEVPKNIQYFGAGTRLSVL.

The chain couples TRBV5-1 to TRBJ2-7, with D tentatively TRBD1 (6 bases). V lost 3 bases, J lost 6 bases, and 13 bases lay in between. CDR1 is SGHRS and CDR2 is YFSETQ in the germline V gene. The CDR3 is made up of 13 amino acids. This chain's CDR3 is CASSSGQTGEQYF. DNA of the CDR3: TGCGCCAGCAGCTCAGGACAGACTGGCGAGCAGTACTTC.

V usage is TRBV5-3 and J usage is TRBJ1-1; the match to TRBD1 covers 7 bases. TRBV5-3 carries the ORF label, with uncertain function. The CDR3 runs to 17 residues. After removal of 1 base from V and 1 base from J, the junction contained 10 bases not matched to a gene. CDR3 nucleotides: TGTGCCAGAAGCTTGATGGTAGGGGGCAACAAGAACACTGAAGCTTTCTTT. It is translated as CARSLMVGGNKNTEAFF.

This clone was counted once. The chain employs TRBV29-1 and TRBJ2-7; TRBD2 aligns across 7 bases. The CDR3 contains 16 residues. J lost 4 bases, V lost 5 bases, and 17 bases had no gene match. Germline-derived CDR1 and CDR2 are SQVTM and ANQGSEA. In nucleotides, the CDR3 is TGCAGCGTTTACGGTATAGCGGGTCACTCGTTATACGAGCAGTACTTC. It encodes CSVYGIAGHSLYEQYF.

The chain carries TRBV30 and TRBJ1-3; 8 bases fit TRBD1. V dropped 7 bases and J dropped 0; count of bases not matched to a gene: 5. CDR1 and CDR2 (germline): GTSNPN, SVGIG (reference sequence). The CDR3 consists of 14 residues. The CDR3 coding sequence is TGTGCCTTACGACAGGGGTCCTCTGGAAACACCATATATTTT. Translating it yields CALRQGSSGNTIYF.

The V gene is TRBV7-8, the J gene TRBJ1-2, with D maybe TRBD1 (6 bases). V was pared by 5 bases and J by 8 bases, with 18 bases between. CDR3 length equals 14 residues. Germline CDR1 and CDR2: SGHVS and FQNEAQ. The DNA of the CDR3 is TGTGCCAGCAGCAGGGGGAATAACAGGGTCGGCTACACCTTC. Its protein product is CASSRGNNRVGYTF.

The chain recombines TRBV6-5 with TRBJ2-7, with a weak D call TRBD2 (5 bases). V was cut by 1 base and J by 2 bases, with 12 bases left in between. This CDR3 is 15 amino acids long. Germline CDR1 and CDR2: MNHEY and SVGAGI. The CDR3 here is CASSYYMRAPYEQYF. CDR3 in DNA: TGTGCCAGCAGTTACTATATGCGGGCTCCCTACGAGCAGTACTTC.

This clone was counted once. The chain employs TRBV5-5 and TRBJ1-4; TRBD1 matches at 7 bases. Germline V gives CDR1 SGHKS, CDR2 YYEKEE (reference sequence). The CDR3 is 15 amino acids. Germline trimming cut 5 bases from V and 0 bases from J; bases unmatched to any gene: 4. This CDR3 is CASRGQPATNEKLFF. CDR3 DNA sequence: TGTGCCAGCAGGGGACAGCCTGCAACTAATGAAAAACTGTTTTTT.

The J gene is TRBJ2-7, the V gene TRBV10-3; possibly TRBD1 for D (7 bases). The CDR3 extends over 14 amino acids. The V end lost 6 bases, the J end lost 1 base, and 13 bases lay between the germline ends. Germline assignment: CDR1 ENHRY and CDR2 SYGVKD. This chain's CDR3 is CAISRGTDSYEQYF. CDR3 nucleotide sequence: TGTGCCATCAGCCGGGGGACAGATTCCTACGAGCAGTACTTC.